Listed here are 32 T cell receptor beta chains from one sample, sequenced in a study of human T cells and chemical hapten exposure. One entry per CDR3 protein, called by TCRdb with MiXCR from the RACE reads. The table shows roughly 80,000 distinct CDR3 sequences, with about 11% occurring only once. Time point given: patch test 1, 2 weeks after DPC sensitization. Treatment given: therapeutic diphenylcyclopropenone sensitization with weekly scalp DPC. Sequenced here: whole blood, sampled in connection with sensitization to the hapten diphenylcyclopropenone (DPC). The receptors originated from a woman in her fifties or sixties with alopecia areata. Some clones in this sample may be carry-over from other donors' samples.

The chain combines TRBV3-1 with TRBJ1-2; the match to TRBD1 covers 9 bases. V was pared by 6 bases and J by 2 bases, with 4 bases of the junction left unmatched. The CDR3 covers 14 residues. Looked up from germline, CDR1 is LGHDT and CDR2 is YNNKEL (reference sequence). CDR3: CASRQQGANYGYTF. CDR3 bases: TGTGCCAGCAGACAACAGGGGGCAAACTATGGCTACACCTTC.

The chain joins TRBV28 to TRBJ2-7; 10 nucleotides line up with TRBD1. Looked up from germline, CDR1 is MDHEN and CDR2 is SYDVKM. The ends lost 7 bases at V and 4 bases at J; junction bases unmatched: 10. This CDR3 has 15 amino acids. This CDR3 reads CASNAPGQGVYEQYF. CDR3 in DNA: TGTGCCAGCAATGCCCCCGGACAGGGGGTTTACGAGCAGTACTTC.

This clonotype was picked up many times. CDR3 region: CASSLVQGTYEQYF. The CDR3 DNA is TGTGCCAGCAGCTTGGTCCAGGGGACCTACGAGCAGTACTTC. The chain couples TRBV5-5 to TRBJ2-7; tentative D call: TRBD1 (6 bases). The V end was cut by 0 bases, the J end by 2 bases, with 9 bases between. CDR1 is SGHKS and CDR2 is YYEKEE in the germline V gene (reference sequence). The CDR3 is made up of 14 amino acids.

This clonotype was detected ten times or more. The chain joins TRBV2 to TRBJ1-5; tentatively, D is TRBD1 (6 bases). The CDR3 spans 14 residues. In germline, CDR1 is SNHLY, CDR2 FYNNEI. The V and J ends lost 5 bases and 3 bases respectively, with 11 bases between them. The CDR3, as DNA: TGTGCCAGCAGTCACAGGGTGGCCAATCAGCCCCAGCATTTT. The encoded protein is CASSHRVANQPQHF.

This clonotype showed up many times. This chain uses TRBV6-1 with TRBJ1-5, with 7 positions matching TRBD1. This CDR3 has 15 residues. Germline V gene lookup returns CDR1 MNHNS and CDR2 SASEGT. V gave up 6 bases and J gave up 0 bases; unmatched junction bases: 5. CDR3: CASRLDRDSNQPQHF. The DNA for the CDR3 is TGTGCCAGCAGGCTTGACAGGGATAGCAATCAGCCCCAGCATTTT.

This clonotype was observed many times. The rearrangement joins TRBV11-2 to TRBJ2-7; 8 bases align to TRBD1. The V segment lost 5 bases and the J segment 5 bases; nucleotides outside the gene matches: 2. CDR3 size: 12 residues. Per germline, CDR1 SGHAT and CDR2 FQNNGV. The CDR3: CASSPDRDEQYF. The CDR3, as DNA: TGTGCCAGCAGCCCGGACAGGGACGAGCAGTACTTC.

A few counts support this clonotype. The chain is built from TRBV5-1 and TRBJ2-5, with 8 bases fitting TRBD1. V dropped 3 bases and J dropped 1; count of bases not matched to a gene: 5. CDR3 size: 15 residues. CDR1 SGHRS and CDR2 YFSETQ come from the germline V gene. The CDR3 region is CASSSDRGPQETQYF. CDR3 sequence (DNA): TGCGCCAGCAGCTCTGACAGGGGCCCCCAAGAGACCCAGTACTTC.

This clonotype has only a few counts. This CDR3 is CSGQRGSYNEQFF. CDR3 DNA sequence: TGCAGCGGACAGCGTGGCTCCTACAATGAGCAGTTCTTC. The chain links TRBV29-1 to TRBJ2-1, with D possibly being TRBD1 (5 bases). Trimming removed 7 bases from V and 0 bases from J, with 10 bases in between. Per the germline V gene, CDR1 is SQVTM and CDR2 is ANQGSEA. The CDR3 has 13 amino acids.

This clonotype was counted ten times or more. Here the CDR3 reads CASSLDGGRVEKLFF. CDR3 coding DNA: TGTGCCAGCAGCTTAGATGGGGGGCGCGTTGAAAAACTGTTTTTT. V is TRBV7-9 and J is TRBJ1-4, with a weak D call TRBD1 (6 bases). Deletions cut 1 base from V and 7 bases from J, with 13 bases between. The CDR3 loop spans 15 amino acids. From germline, CDR1 is SEHNR and CDR2 FQNEAQ (reference sequence).

The CDR3 is CAISPRDSEQYF. The CDR3 DNA reads TGTGCCATCAGTCCCAGGGACTCGGAGCAGTACTTC. The gene calls are TRBV10-3 and TRBJ2-7; the D gene is possibly TRBD2 (6 bases). The V gene's germline CDR1 is ENHRY and CDR2 SYGVKD. The CDR3 has 12 residues. The V gene lost 5 bases and the J gene lost 7 bases, with 12 bases spanning the gap.

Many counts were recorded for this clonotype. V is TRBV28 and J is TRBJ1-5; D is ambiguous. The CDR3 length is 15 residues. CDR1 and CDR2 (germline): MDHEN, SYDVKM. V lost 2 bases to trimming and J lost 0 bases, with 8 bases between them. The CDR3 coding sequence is TGTGCCAGCAGTTTAGGTCTGCTTAGCAATCAGCCCCAGCATTTT. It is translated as CASSLGLLSNQPQHF. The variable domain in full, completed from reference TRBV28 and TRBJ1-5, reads DVKVTQSSRYLVKRTGEKVFLECVQDMDHENMFWYRQDPGLGLRLIYFSYDVKMKEKGDIPEGYSVSREKKERFSLILESASTNQTSMYLCASSLGLLSNQPQHFGDGTRLSIL.

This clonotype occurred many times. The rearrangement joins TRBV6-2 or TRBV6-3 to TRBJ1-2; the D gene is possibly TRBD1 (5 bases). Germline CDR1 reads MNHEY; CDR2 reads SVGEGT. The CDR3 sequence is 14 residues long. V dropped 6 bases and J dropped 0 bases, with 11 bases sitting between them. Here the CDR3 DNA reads TGTGCCAGCAGACCCACAGGAACTAACTATGGCTACACCTTC. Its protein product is CASRPTGTNYGYTF.

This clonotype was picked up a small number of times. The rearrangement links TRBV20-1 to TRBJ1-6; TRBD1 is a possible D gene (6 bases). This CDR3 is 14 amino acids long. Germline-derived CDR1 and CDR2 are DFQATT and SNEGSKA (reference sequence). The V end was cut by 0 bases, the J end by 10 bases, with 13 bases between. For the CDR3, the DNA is TGCAGTGCTAGAGATTACAGGGAGCGCTCACCCCTCCACTTT. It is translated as CSARDYRERSPLHF.

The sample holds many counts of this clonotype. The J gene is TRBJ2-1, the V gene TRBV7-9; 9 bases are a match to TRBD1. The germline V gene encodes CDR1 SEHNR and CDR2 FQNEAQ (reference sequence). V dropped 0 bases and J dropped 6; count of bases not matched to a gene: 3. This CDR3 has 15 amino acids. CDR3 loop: CASSLAGQGSNEQFF. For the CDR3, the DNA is TGTGCCAGCAGCTTAGCGGGACAGGGAAGCAATGAGCAGTTCTTC.

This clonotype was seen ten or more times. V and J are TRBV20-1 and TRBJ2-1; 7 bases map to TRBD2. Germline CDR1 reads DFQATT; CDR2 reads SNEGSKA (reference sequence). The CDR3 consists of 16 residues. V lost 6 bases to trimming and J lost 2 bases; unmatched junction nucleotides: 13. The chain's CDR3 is CSARQGGRGTYNEQFF. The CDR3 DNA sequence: TGCAGTGCCCGGCAGGGCGGGAGAGGAACCTACAATGAGCAGTTCTTC.

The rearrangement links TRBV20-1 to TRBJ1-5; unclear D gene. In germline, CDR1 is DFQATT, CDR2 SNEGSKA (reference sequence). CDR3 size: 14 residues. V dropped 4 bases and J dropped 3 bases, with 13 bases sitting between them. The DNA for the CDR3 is TGCAGTGCTACCCAGACTGCAATCAATCAGCCCCAGCATTTT. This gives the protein CSATQTAINQPQHF.

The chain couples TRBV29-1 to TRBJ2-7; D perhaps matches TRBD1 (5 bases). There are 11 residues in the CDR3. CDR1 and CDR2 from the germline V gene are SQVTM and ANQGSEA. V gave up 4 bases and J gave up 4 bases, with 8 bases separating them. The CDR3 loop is CSVGTFYEQYF. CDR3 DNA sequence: TGCAGCGTTGGGACATTTTACGAGCAGTACTTC.

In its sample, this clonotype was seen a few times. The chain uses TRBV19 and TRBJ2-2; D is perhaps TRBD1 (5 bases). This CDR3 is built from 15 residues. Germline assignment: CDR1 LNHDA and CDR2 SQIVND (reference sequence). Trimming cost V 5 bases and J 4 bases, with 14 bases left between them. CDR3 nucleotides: TGTGCCAGTAGTCCCGACAGTATTGGCACCGGGGAGCTGTTTTTT. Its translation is CASSPDSIGTGELFF. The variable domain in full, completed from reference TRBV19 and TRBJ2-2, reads DGGITQSPKYLFRKEGQNVTLSCEQNLNHDAMYWYRQDPGQGLRLIYYSQIVNDFQKGDIAEGYSVSREKKESFPLTVTSAQKNPTAFYLCASSPDSIGTGELFFGEGSRLTVL.

The CDR3 protein is CSAPPPGQLNQPQHF. In DNA form, the CDR3 reads TGCAGTGCTCCCCCCCCGGGCCAGTTGAATCAGCCCCAGCATTTT. The V and J genes are TRBV20-1 and TRBJ1-5, with unresolved D. Deletions cut 5 bases from V and 4 bases from J, with 18 bases between. CDR1 is DFQATT and CDR2 is SNEGSKA in the germline V gene (reference sequence). CDR3 length equals 15 residues.

CDR3 DNA: TGTGCCAGCAGTTTATCGAACAGGGCGGCTCAGCCCCAGCATTTT. This gives the protein CASSLSNRAAQPQHF. The chain employs TRBV27 and TRBJ1-5, with a tentative D call TRBD1 (6 bases). The CDR3 loop spans 15 amino acids. Germline V gene data show CDR1 as MNHEY and CDR2 as SMNVEV (reference sequence). The V end lost 0 bases, the J end lost 6 bases, and 12 bases lay between the germline ends.

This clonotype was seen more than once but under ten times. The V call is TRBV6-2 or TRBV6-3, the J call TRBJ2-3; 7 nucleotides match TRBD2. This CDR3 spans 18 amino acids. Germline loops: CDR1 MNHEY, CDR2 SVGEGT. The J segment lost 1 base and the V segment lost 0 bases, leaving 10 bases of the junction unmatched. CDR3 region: CASSYSRAGVWGTDTQYF. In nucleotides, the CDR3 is TGTGCCAGCAGTTACTCGAGGGCGGGAGTGTGGGGCACAGATACGCAGTATTTT.

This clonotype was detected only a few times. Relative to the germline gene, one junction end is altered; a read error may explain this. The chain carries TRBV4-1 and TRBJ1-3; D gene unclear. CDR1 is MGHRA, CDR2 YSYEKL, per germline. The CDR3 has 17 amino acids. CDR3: CASNQTRGVYSGNTIYF. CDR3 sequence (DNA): TGCGCCAGCAACCAAACCCGGGGAGTTTACTCTGGAAACACCATATATTTT.

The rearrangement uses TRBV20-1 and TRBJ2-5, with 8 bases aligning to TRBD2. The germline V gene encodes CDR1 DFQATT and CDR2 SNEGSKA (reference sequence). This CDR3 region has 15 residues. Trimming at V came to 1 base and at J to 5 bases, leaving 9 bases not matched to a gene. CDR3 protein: CSARGMRGAEETQYF. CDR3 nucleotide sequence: TGCAGTGCTAGAGGGATGCGGGGGGCCGAGGAGACCCAGTACTTC.

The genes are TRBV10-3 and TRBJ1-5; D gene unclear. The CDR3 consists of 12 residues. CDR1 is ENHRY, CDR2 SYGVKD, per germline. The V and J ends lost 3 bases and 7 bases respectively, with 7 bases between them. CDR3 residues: CAISDERQPQHF. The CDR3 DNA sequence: TGTGCCATCAGTGATGAGCGACAGCCCCAGCATTTT.

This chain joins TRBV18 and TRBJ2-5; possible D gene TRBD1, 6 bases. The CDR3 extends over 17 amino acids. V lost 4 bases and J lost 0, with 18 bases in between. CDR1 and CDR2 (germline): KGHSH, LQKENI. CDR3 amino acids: CASSQGQLKTYQETQYF. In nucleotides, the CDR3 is TGTGCCAGCTCACAAGGACAGCTCAAGACTTACCAAGAGACCCAGTACTTC.

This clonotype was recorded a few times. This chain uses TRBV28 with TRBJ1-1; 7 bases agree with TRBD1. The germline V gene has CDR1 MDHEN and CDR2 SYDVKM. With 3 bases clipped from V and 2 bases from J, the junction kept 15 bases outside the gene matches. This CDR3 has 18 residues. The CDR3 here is CASSFGFGQDNGNTEAFF. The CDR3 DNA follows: TGTGCCAGCAGTTTTGGTTTTGGACAGGACAACGGTAACACTGAAGCTTTCTTT.

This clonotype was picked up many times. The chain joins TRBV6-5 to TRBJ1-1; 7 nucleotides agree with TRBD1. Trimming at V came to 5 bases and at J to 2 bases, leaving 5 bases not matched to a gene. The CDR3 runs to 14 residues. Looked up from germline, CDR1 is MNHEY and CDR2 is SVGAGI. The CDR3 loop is CASSPRTGNTEAFF. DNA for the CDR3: TGTGCCAGCAGTCCCCGGACAGGAAACACTGAAGCTTTCTTT.

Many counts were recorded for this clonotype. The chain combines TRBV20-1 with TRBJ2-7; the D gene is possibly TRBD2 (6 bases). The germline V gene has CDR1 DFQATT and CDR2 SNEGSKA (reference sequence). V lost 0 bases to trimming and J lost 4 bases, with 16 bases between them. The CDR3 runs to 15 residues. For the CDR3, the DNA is TGCAGTGCTAGAGATGGGACGGGGAGGAGATACGAGCAGTACTTC. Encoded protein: CSARDGTGRRYEQYF.

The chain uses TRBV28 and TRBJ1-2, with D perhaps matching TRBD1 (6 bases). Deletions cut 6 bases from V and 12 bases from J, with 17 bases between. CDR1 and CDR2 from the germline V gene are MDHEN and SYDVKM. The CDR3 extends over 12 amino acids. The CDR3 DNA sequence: TGTGCCAGCAGGGCTCAGGGGCAGGTCAACACCTTC. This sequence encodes CASRAQGQVNTF.

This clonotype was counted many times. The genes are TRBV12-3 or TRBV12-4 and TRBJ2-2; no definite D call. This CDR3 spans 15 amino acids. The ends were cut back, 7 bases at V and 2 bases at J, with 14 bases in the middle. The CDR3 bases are TGTGCCAGCACCTTATCCGATCGAAACACCGGGGAGCTGTTTTTT. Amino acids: CASTLSDRNTGELFF.

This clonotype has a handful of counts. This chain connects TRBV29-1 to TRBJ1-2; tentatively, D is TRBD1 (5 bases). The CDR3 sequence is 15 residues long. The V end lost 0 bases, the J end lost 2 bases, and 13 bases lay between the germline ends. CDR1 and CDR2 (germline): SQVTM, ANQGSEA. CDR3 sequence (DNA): TGCAGCGTTGAAGATCAAGGGGACCCGAACTATGGCTACACCTTC. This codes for CSVEDQGDPNYGYTF.

CDR3 sequence reads: CSAREGQGRYGYTF. CDR3 DNA sequence: TGCAGTGCCCGAGAGGGGCAGGGTCGCTATGGCTACACCTTC. The chain couples TRBV20-1 to TRBJ1-2; TRBD1 is a possible D gene (5 bases). CDR1 DFQATT and CDR2 SNEGSKA come from the germline V gene (reference sequence). The CDR3 totals 14 residues. V lost 6 bases and J lost 4, with 18 bases in between.